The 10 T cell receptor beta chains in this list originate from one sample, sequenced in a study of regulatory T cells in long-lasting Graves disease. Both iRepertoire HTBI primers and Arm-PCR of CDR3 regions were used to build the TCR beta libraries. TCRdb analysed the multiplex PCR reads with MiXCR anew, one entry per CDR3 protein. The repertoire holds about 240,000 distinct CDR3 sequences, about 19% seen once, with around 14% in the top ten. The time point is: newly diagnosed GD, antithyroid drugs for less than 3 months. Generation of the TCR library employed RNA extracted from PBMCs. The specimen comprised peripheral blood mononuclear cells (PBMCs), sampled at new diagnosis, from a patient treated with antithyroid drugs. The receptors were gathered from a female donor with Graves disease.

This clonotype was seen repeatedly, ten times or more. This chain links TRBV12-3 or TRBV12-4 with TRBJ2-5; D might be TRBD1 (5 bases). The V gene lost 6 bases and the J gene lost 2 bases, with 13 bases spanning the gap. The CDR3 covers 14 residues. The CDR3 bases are TGTGCCAGCAGCCGAACGACAGTACAAGAGACCCAGTACTTC. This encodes CASSRTTVQETQYF.

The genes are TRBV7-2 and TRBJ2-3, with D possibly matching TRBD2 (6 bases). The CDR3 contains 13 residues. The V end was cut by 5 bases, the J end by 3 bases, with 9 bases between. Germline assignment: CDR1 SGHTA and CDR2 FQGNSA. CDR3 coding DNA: TGTGCCAGCAGCCGACGGGAGACAGATACGCAGTATTTT. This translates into CASSRRETDTQYF.

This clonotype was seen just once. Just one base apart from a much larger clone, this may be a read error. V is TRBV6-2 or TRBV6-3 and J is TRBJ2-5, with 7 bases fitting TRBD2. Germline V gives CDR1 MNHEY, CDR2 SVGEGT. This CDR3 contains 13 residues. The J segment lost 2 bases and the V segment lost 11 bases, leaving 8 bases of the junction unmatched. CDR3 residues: CALRGEGQETQYF. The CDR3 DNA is TGTGCCCTCCGGGGGGAGGGACAAGAGACCCAGTACTTC.

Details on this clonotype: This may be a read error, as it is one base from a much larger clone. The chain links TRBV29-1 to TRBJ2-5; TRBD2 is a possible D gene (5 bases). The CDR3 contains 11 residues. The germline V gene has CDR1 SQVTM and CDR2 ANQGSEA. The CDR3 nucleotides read TGCAGCGTTGAGGTTGGGGAGACCCGGTACTTC. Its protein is CSVEVGETRYF.

The CDR3 DNA is TGTGCCAGCAGCTCTACCGGGACTAGCGGGAGAGAGGGCCTTGAGCAGTTCTTC. Translation gives CASSSTGTSGREGLEQFF. J is TRBJ2-3 and V is TRBV7-2; TRBD2 matches at 14 bases. The J call may not be correct, given that the DNA end is closer to TRBJ2-1. The CDR3 covers 18 residues. CDR1 is SGHTA and CDR2 is FQGNSA in the germline V gene.

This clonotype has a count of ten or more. CDR3 coding DNA: TGTGCCAGCAGCGCACGACAGAGCACTGAAGCTTTCTTT. Amino acids: CASSARQSTEAFF. The chain combines TRBV5-4 with TRBJ1-1; D might be TRBD1 (5 bases). V was pared by 4 bases and J by 4 bases, with 11 bases between. The CDR3 has 13 residues. Germline V gives CDR1 SGHNT, CDR2 YYREEE (reference sequence).

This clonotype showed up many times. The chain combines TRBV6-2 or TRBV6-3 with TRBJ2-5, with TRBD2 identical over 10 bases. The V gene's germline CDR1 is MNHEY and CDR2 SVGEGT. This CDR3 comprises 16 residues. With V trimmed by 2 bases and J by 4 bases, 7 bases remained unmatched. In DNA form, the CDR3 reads TGTGCCAGCAGTTACGCCCTAGCGGGAGTTTCAGAGACCCAGTACTTC. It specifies CASSYALAGVSETQYF.

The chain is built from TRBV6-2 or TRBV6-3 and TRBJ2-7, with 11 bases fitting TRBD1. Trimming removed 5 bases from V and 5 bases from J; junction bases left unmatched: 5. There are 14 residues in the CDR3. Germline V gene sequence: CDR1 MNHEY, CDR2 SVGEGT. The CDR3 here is CASSDPGQGDEQYF. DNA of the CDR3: TGTGCCAGCAGTGACCCGGGACAGGGGGACGAGCAGTACTTC.

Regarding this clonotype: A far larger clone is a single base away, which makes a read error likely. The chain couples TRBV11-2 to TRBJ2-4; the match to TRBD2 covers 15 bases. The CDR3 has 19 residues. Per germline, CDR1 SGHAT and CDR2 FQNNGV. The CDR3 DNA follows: TGTGCCAGCAGCTCAGAGCGGGACGGACTAGCGGGAGGGCCCGGTGTTGGGTTCTTC. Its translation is CASSSERDGLAGGPGVGFF.

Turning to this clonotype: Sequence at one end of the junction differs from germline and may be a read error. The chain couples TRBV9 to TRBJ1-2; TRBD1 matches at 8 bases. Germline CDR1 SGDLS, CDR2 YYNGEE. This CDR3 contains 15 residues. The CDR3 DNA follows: TGTGCCGGCAGCGCGACCGGGACAGGAGTCTATGGCTACACCTTC. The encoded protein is CAGSATGTGVYGYTF.